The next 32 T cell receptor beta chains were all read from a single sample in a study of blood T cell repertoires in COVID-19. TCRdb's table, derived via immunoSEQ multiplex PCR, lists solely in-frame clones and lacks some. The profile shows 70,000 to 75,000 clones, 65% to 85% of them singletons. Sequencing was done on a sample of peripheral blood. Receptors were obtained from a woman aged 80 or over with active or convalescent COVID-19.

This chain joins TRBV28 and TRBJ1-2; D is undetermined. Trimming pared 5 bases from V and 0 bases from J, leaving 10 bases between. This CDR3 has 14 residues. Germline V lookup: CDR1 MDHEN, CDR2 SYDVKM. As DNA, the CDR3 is TGTGCCAGCAGTCCGTTGGGCTCTAACTATGGCTACACCTTC. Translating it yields CASSPLGSNYGYTF.

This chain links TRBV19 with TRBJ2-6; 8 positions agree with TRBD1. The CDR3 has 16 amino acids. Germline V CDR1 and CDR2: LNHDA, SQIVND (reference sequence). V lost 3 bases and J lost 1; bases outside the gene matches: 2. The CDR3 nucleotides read TGTGCCAGTAGTATCAGGACAGGGTCTGGGGCCAACGTCCTGACTTTC. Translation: CASSIRTGSGANVLTF. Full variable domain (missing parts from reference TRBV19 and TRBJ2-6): DGGITQSPKYLFRKEGQNVTLSCEQNLNHDAMYWYRQDPGQGLRLIYYSQIVNDFQKGDIAEGYSVSREKKESFPLTVTSAQKNPTAFYLCASSIRTGSGANVLTFGAGSRLTVL.

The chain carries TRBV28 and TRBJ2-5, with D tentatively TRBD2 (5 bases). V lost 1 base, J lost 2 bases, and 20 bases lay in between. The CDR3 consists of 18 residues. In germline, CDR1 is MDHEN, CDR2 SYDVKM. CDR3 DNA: TGTGCCAGCAGTTTATACCCCTCATTGGTACGGGATCAAGAGACCCAGTACTTC. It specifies CASSLYPSLVRDQETQYF.

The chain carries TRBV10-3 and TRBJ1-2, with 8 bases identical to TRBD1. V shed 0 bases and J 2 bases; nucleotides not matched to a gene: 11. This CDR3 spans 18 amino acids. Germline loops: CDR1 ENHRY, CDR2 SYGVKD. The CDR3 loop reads CAISESKGQGGANYGYTF. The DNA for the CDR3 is TGTGCCATCAGTGAGTCCAAAGGACAGGGTGGGGCAAACTATGGCTACACCTTC.

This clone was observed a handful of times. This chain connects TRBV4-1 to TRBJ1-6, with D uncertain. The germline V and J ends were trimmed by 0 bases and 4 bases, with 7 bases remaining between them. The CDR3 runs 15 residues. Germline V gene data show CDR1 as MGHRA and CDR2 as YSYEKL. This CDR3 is CASSQESPYNSPLHF. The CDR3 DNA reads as TGCGCCAGCAGCCAAGAATCCCCGTATAATTCACCCCTCCACTTT.

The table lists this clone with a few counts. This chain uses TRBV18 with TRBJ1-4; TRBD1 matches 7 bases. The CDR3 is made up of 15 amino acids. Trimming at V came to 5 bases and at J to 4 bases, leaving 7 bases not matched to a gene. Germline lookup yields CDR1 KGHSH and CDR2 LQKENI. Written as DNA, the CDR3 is TGTGCCAGCTCAAGAGGACAGGCCCTTAATGAAAAACTGTTTTTT. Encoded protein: CASSRGQALNEKLFF.

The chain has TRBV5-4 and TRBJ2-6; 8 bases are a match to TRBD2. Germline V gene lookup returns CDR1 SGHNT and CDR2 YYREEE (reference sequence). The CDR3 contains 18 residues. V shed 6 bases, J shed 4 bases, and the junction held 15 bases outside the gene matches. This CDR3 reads CASTPGGGQLRGANVLTF. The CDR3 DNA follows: TGTGCCAGCACCCCGGGGGGGGGCCAGCTTAGAGGGGCCAACGTCCTGACTTTC.

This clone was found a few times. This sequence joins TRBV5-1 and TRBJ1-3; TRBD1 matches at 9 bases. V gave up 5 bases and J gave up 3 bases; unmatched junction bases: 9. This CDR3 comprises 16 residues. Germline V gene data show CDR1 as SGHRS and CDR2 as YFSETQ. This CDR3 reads CASRPTGTGIGNTIYF. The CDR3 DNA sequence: TGCGCCAGCAGACCGACCGGGACAGGGATTGGAAACACCATATATTTT.

CDR3 bases: TGTGCCAGCAGCGTAGGACAGTCCTCCTACAATGAGCAGTTCTTC. Translated, it gives CASSVGQSSYNEQFF. The chain joins TRBV9 to TRBJ2-1, with D maybe TRBD1 (5 bases). The germline CDR1 and CDR2 sequences are SGDLS and YYNGEE. CDR3 length: 15 residues. Trimming stripped 0 bases from V and 0 bases from J, with 7 bases between.

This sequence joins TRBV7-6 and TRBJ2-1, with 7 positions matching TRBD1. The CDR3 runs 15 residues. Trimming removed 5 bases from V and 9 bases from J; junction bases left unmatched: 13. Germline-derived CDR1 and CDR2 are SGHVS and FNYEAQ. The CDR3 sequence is CASSGKRGLAFEQFF. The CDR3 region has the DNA TGTGCCAGCAGCGGAAAAAGGGGGCTAGCTTTTGAGCAGTTCTTC. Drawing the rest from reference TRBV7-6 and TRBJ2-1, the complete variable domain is GAGVSQSPRYKVTKRGQDVALRCDPISGHVSLYWYRQALGQGPEFLTYFNYEAQQDKSGLPNDRFSAERPEGSISTLTIQRTEQRDSAMYRCASSGKRGLAFEQFFGPGTRLTVL.

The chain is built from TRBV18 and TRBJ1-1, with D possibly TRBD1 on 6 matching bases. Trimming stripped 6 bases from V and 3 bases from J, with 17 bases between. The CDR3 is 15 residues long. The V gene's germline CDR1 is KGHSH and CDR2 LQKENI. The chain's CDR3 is CASSLLQGRDTEAFF. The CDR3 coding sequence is TGTGCCAGCTCGCTCTTACAGGGTAGGGACACTGAAGCTTTCTTT.

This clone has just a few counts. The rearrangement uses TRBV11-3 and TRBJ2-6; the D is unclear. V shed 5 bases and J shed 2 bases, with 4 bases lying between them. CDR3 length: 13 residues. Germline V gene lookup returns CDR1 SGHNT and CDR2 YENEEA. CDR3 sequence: CASSTTGANVLTF. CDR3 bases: TGTGCCAGCAGCACAACTGGGGCCAACGTCCTGACTTTC.

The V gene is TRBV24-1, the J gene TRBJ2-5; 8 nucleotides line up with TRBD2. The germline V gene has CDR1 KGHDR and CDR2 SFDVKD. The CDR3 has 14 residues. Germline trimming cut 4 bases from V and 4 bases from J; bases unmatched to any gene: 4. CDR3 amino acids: CATSDPAGVETQYF. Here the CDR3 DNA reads TGTGCCACCAGTGACCCAGCGGGAGTAGAGACCCAGTACTTC.

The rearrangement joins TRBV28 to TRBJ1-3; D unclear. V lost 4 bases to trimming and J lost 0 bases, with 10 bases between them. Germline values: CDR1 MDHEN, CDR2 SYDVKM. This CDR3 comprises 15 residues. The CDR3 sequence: CASSYNSRSGNTIYF. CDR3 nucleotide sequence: TGTGCCAGCAGTTACAACAGCCGCTCTGGAAACACCATATATTTT. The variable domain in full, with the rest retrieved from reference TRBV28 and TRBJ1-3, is DVKVTQSSRYLVKRTGEKVFLECVQDMDHENMFWYRQDPGLGLRLIYFSYDVKMKEKGDIPEGYSVSREKKERFSLILESASTNQTSMYLCASSYNSRSGNTIYFGEGSWLTVV.

CDR3: CASSLKSTQETQYF. CDR3 sequence (DNA): TGTGCCAGCAGCTTAAAGTCTACCCAAGAGACCCAGTACTTC. The gene calls are TRBV7-9 and TRBJ2-5; D is ambiguous. The germline CDR1 and CDR2 sequences are SEHNR and FQNEAQ (reference sequence). Between the trimmed V and J ends, which lost 2 bases and 1 base, there was a span of 8 bases. CDR3 length equals 14 residues.

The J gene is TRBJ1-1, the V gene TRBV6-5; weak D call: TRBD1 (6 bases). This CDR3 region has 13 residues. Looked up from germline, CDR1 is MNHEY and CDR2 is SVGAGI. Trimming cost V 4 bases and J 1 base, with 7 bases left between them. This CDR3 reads CASSSRGNTEAFF. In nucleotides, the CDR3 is TGTGCCAGCAGTTCCAGGGGGAACACTGAAGCTTTCTTT.

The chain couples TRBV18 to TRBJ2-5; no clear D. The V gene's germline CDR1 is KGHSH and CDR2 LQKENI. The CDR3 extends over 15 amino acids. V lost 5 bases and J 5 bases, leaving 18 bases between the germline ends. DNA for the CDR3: TGTGCCAGCTCATCACAAGGTTCTGGAGCGGAGACCCAGTACTTC. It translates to CASSSQGSGAETQYF.

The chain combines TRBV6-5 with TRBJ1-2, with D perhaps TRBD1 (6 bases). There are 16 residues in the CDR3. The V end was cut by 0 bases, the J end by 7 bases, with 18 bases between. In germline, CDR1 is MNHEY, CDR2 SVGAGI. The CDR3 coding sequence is TGTGCCAGCAGTTACTCGATCGCTGGGGGCGGTTTTGGCTACACCTTC. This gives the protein CASSYSIAGGGFGYTF.

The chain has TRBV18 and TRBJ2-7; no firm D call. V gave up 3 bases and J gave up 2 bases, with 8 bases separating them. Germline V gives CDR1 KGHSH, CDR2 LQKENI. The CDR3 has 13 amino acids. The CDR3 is CASSPLFPYEQYF. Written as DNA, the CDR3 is TGTGCCAGCTCACCCCTCTTCCCCTACGAGCAGTACTTC. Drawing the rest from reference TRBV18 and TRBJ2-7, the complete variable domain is NAGVMQNPRHLVRRRGQEARLRCSPMKGHSHVYWYRQLPEEGLKFMVYLQKENIIDESGMPKERFSAEFPKEGPSILRIQQVVRGDSAAYFCASSPLFPYEQYFGPGTRLTVT.

CDR3 in amino acids: CASTKGGAGEKLFF. The CDR3 DNA reads as TGTGCCAGCACAAAGGGGGGGGCAGGGGAAAAACTGTTTTTT. This rearrangement joins TRBV27 to TRBJ1-4, with D perhaps TRBD1 (6 bases). Trimming removed 7 bases from V and 8 bases from J, with 17 bases in between. The CDR3 covers 14 residues. Germline CDR1 and CDR2: MNHEY and SMNVEV (reference sequence).

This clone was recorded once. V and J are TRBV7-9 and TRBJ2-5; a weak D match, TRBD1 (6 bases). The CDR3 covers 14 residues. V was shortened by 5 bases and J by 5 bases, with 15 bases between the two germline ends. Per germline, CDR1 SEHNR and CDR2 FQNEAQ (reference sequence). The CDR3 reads CASSLTQTGETQYF. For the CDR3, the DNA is TGTGCCAGCAGCCTGACCCAAACAGGGGAGACCCAGTACTTC.

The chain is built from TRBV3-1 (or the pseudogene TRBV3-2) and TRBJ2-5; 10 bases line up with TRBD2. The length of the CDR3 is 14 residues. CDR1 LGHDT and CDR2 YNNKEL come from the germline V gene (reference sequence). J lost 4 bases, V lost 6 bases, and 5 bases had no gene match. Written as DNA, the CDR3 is TGTGCCAGCAGGAAGCTAGCGGGAGCAGAGACCCAGTACTTC. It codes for CASRKLAGAETQYF.

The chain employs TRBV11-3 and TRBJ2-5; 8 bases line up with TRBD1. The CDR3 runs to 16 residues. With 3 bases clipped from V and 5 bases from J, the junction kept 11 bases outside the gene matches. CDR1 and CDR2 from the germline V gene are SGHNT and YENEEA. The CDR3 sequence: CASSLGSSGGWETQYF. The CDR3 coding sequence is TGTGCCAGCAGCTTGGGTAGTTCAGGGGGCTGGGAGACCCAGTACTTC.

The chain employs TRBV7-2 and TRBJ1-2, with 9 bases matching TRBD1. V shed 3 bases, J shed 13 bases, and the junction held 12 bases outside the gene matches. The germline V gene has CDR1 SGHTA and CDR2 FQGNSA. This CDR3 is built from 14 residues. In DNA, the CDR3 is TGTGCCAGCAGCTTCTCCGGGACAGGGTATCTTCCCACCTTC. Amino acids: CASSFSGTGYLPTF.

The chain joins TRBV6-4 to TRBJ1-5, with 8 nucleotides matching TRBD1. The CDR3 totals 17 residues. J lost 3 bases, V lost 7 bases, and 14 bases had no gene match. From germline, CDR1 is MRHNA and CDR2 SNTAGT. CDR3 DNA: TGTGCCAGCATCCCCGGGACAGGATCCTTTTTCAATCAGCCCCAGCATTTT. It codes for CASIPGTGSFFNQPQHF.

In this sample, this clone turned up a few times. As DNA, the CDR3 is TGCGCCAGCAGCTTGGGGGCCTCAGGGGCAAACTACGAGCAGTACTTC. Protein sequence: CASSLGASGANYEQYF. The chain has TRBV5-1 and TRBJ2-7; maybe TRBD1 (6 bases). This CDR3 contains 16 residues. Germline-derived CDR1 and CDR2 are SGHRS and YFSETQ. Trimming left V 0 bases short and J 3 bases short, with 16 bases between. The full variable domain, in which reference TRBV5-1 and TRBJ2-7 provide the parts outside the CDR3, is KAGVTQTPRYLIKTRGQQVTLSCSPISGHRSVSWYQQTPGQGLQFLFEYFSETQRNKGNFPGRFSGRQFSNSRSEMNVSTLELGDSALYLCASSLGASGANYEQYFGPGTRLTVT.

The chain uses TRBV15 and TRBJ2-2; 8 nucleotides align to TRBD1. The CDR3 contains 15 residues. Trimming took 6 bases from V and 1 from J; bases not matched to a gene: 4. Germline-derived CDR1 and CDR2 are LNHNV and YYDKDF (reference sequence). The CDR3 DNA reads TGTGCCACCAGAAAGGGACAGGTGAACACCGGGGAGCTGTTTTTT. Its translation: CATRKGQVNTGELFF. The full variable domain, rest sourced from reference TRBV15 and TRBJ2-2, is DAMVIQNPRYQVTQFGKPVTLSCSQTLNHNVMYWYQQKSSQAPKLLFHYYDKDFNNEADTPDNFQSRRPNTSFCFLDIRSPGLGDTAMYLCATRKGQVNTGELFFGEGSRLTVL.

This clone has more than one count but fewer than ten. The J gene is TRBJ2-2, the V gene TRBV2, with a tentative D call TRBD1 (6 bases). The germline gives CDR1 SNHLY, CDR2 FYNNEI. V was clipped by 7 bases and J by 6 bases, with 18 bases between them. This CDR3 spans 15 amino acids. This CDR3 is CASTGDTRGAGELFF. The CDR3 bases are TGTGCCAGCACAGGGGACACCCGAGGTGCCGGGGAGCTGTTTTTT.

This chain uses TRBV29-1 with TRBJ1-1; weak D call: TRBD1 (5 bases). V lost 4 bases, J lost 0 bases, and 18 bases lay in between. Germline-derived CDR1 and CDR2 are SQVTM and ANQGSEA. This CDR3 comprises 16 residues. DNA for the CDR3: TGCAGCGTTGTTGCTCTGAGAACAGGCTTGAACACTGAAGCTTTCTTT. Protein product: CSVVALRTGLNTEAFF.

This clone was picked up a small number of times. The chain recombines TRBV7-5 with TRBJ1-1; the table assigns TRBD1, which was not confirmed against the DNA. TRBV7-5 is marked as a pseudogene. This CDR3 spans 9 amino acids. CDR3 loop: CVRSSRAFF. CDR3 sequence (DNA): TGTGTCAGAAGCTCCAGGGCTTTCTTT.

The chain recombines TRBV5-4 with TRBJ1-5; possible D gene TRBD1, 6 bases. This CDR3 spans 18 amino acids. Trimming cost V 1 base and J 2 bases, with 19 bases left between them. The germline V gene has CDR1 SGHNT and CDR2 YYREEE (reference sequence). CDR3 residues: CASSLSGGGGVGNQPQHF. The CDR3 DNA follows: TGTGCCAGCAGCTTGTCGGGGGGTGGGGGCGTAGGCAATCAGCCCCAGCATTTT.

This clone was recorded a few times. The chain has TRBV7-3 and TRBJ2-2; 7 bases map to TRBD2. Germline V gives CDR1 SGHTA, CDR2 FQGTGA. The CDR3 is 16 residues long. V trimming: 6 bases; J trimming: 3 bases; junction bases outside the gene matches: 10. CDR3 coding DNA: TGTGCCAGCAGAACCCGGGGGGACCTAGACACCGGGGAGCTGTTTTTT. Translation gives CASRTRGDLDTGELFF.